The rows below give T cell receptor beta chains drawn from one sample of a study of CD8 T cells in ankylosing spondylitis. One entry per CDR3 protein results from TCRdb running MiXCR on the 5' RACE reads. The table lists about 540,000 distinct CDR3 sequences, more than 9.5% of them singletons. Sequenced: blood, either unsorted or a sorted T cell fraction (not recorded which). The source of these receptors is a male donor with ankylosing spondylitis. Each CDR3 is given with its conserved first and last residue. A D gene is named only where the DNA matches it firmly. Part of the rows lack a size; the others show once, few, many or a class for expanded clones.

length | J | size | V | D | CDR3 | DNA
13 | TRBJ2-7 | NA | TRBV12-3/TRBV12-4 | TRBD2 | CTSSVAGAYEQYF | TGTACCAGCAGCGTAGCGGGAGCGTACGAGCAGTACTTC
16 | TRBJ2-2 | NA | TRBV27 | NA | CASSSSGVTNTGELFF | TGTGCCAGCAGCTCGTCAGGGGTCACGAACACCGGGGAGCTGTTTTTT
12 | TRBJ1-5 | few | TRBV20-1 | NA | CSAKTPTQPQHF | TGCAGTGCTAAGACACCTACCCAGCCCCAGCATTTT
13 | TRBJ2-2 | few | TRBV30 | TRBD1 | CAFGQVVPGELFF | TGTGCCTTTGGACAGGTCGTCCCCGGGGAGCTGTTTTTT
14 | TRBJ2-5 | many | TRBV27 | NA | CASSLWGRTETQYF | TGTGCCAGCAGTTTATGGGGACGGACAGAGACCCAGTACTTC
15 | TRBJ2-3 | few | TRBV5-1 | NA | CASSLDLMGPDTQYF | TGCGCCAGCAGCTTGGATTTGATGGGCCCAGATACGCAGTATTTT
12 | TRBJ2-1 | NA | TRBV2 | NA | CASRQKDNEQFF | TGTGCCAGCCGACAGAAGGACAATGAGCAGTTCTTC
12 | TRBJ2-7 | few | TRBV27 | NA | CASRQALGEQYF | TGTGCCAGCAGACAGGCGTTAGGCGAGCAGTACTTC
13 | TRBJ2-2 | few | TRBV6-5 | NA | CASSYGRGGELFF | TGTGCCAGCAGTTACGGCCGGGGCGGGGAGCTGTTTTTT
16 | TRBJ1-6 | few | TRBV20-1 | NA | CSARDRKRGGESPLHF | TGCAGTGCTAGAGATCGTAAAAGGGGGGGCGAATCACCCCTCCACTTT
16 | TRBJ2-1 | many | TRBV7-8 | TRBD2 | CASGRAGGPINNEQFF | TGTGCCAGCGGTCGAGCGGGAGGGCCTATCAACAATGAGCAGTTCTTC
16 | TRBJ2-7 | NA | TRBV9 | NA | CASSVGVVRGNYEQYF | TGTGCCAGCAGCGTAGGGGTCGTAAGGGGCAATTACGAGCAGTACTTC
16 | TRBJ1-1 | NA | TRBV20-1 | TRBD1 | CSAREGAGQGIAEAFF | TGCAGTGCTAGAGAGGGCGCGGGACAGGGTATCGCTGAAGCTTTCTTT
14 | TRBJ2-1 | few | TRBV12-3/TRBV12-4 | TRBD2 | CASSLTSATNEQFF | TGTGCCAGCAGTTTGACTAGCGCCACGAATGAGCAGTTCTTC
14 | TRBJ2-5 | few | TRBV4-2 | TRBD2 | CASSGGLAGETQYF | TGTGCCAGCAGCGGTGGACTAGCGGGAGAGACCCAGTACTTC
15 | TRBJ2-1 | many | TRBV12-3/TRBV12-4 | TRBD2 | CASRRTSGAYNEQFF | TGTGCCAGCAGACGGACTAGCGGGGCCTACAATGAGCAGTTCTTC
14 | TRBJ1-1 | few | TRBV2 | NA | CASSVRLGDTEAFF | TGTGCCAGCAGTGTTCGGTTGGGGGACACTGAAGCTTTCTTT
17 | TRBJ1-1 | NA | TRBV2 | TRBD1 | CASSEPRTGGSSRQAFF | TGTGCCAGCAGTGAACCCCGGACAGGGGGCTCATCGCGCCAAGCTTTCTTT
12 | TRBJ2-2 | few | TRBV7-9 | NA | CASVETAGELFF | TGTGCCAGCGTAGAGACGGCCGGGGAGCTGTTTTTT
14 | TRBJ2-1 | few | TRBV7-2 | NA | CASSRLGIYNEQFF | TGTGCCAGCAGCCGCTTGGGCATCTACAATGAGCAGTTCTTC
14 | TRBJ1-2 | NA | TRBV6-2/TRBV6-3 | NA | CASSVDSANYGYTF | TGTGCCAGCAGCGTGGACAGCGCTAACTATGGCTACACCTTC
17 | TRBJ2-3 | few | TRBV5-1 | NA | CASSLSPPGASTDTQYF | TGCGCCAGCAGCTTGAGTCCCCCCGGAGCCTCCACAGATACGCAGTATTTT
15 | TRBJ2-3 | NA | TRBV6-5 | NA | CASSYASPSTDTQYF | TGTGCCAGCAGTTACGCGTCTCCTAGCACAGATACGCAGTATTTT
13 | TRBJ1-1 | NA | TRBV5-1 | TRBD1 | CASRQQGATEAFF | TGCGCCAGCAGACAACAGGGGGCAACTGAAGCTTTCTTT
15 | TRBJ2-3 | many | TRBV12-3/TRBV12-4 | TRBD2 | CASCQAGVGLDTQYF | TGTGCCAGTTGCCAAGCGGGAGTGGGCTTAGATACGCAGTATTTT
16 | TRBJ1-1 | few | TRBV7-8 | TRBD1 | CASSLVTGRVNTEAFF | TGTGCCAGCAGCTTGGTGACAGGGAGGGTTAACACTGAAGCTTTCTTT
12 | TRBJ1-1 | NA | TRBV6-6 | NA | CASRTQGTEAFF | TGTGCCAGCAGGACACAAGGGACTGAAGCTTTCTTT
15 | TRBJ2-5 | once | TRBV27 | NA | CASSLWRGPPETQYF | TGTGCCAGCAGTTTATGGCGGGGGCCCCCAGAGACCCAGTACTTC
14 | TRBJ1-2 | NA | TRBV5-6 | TRBD1 | CASNQDRSGSGYTF | TGTGCCAGCAACCAGGACAGGTCGGGGAGTGGCTACACCTTC
17 | TRBJ1-6 | few | TRBV27 | NA | CASSLMSAGAGNSPLHF | TGTGCCAGCAGTTTAATGTCCGCAGGGGCAGGGAATTCACCCCTCCACTTT
14 | TRBJ2-5 | many | TRBV6-1 | NA | CASSPGGRAETQYF | TGTGCCAGCAGCCCCGGGGGGCGGGCAGAGACCCAGTACTTC
15 | TRBJ2-1 | NA | TRBV20-1 | TRBD2 | CSPRGGVDSYNEQFF | TGCAGTCCTCGGGGGGGGGTAGACTCCTACAATGAGCAGTTCTTC
16 | TRBJ1-3 | few | TRBV7-2 | NA | CASSLNRASSGNTIYF | TGTGCCAGCAGCCTAAACAGGGCCTCCTCTGGAAACACCATATATTTT
22 | TRBJ2-3 | NA | TRBV27 | TRBD2 | CASSWEEWTSGSHPVDTDTQYF | TGTGCCAGCAGTTGGGAGGAATGGACTAGCGGGAGTCACCCGGTGGACACAGATACGCAGTATTTT
14 | TRBJ2-5 | few | TRBV6-5 | TRBD1 | CASSYGTGGIAQYF | TGTGCCAGCAGTTACGGGACAGGGGGAATTGCCCAGTACTTC
15 | TRBJ1-1 | few | TRBV7-8 | NA | CASSLGVGVDTEAFF | TGTGCCAGCAGCTTAGGGGTGGGGGTAGACACTGAAGCTTTCTTT
15 | TRBJ2-7 | few | TRBV5-5 | TRBD1 | CASSLYRGPSYEQYF | TGTGCCAGCAGCTTGTACAGGGGCCCCTCCTACGAGCAGTACTTC
13 | TRBJ2-5 | few | TRBV2 | NA | CASRLTEQETQYF | TGTGCCAGCAGATTGACAGAGCAAGAGACCCAGTACTTC
16 | TRBJ2-1 | few | TRBV7-9 | TRBD1 | CASSHKGGAPYNEQFF | TGTGCCAGCAGCCACAAAGGGGGCGCCCCCTACAATGAGCAGTTCTTC
13 | TRBJ1-1 | NA | TRBV12-3/TRBV12-4 | NA | CASSPLGPPEAFF | TGTGCCAGCAGCCCTTTAGGACCGCCTGAAGCTTTCTTT
15 | TRBJ1-5 | NA | TRBV4-2 | TRBD1 | CASSQQTGVDQPQHF | TGTGCCAGCAGCCAACAGACAGGGGTTGATCAGCCCCAGCATTTT
13 | TRBJ1-5 | NA | TRBV7-9 | TRBD1 | CASSSGQYQPQHF | TGTGCCAGCAGCTCGGGACAGTACCAGCCCCAGCATTTT
18 | TRBJ1-3 | few | TRBV12-3/TRBV12-4 | NA | CASSLSLWTDFSGNTIYF | TGTGCCAGCAGTCTATCCCTTTGGACGGACTTCTCTGGAAACACCATATATTTT
16 | TRBJ1-1 | few | TRBV6-1 | TRBD1 | CASSTLTGTGNSEAFF | TGTGCCAGCAGTACCTTGACCGGGACAGGAAACTCTGAAGCTTTCTTT
16 | TRBJ1-1 | NA | TRBV7-9 | NA | CASSLGLQGWKAEAFF | TGTGCCAGCAGCTTAGGTTTACAGGGTTGGAAGGCTGAAGCTTTCTTT
16 | TRBJ2-1 | few | TRBV11-2 | TRBD1 | CASSLVTGGLIDEQFF | TGTGCCAGCAGCTTAGTAACAGGGGGCTTAATAGATGAGCAGTTCTTC
15 | TRBJ1-1 | NA | TRBV12-3/TRBV12-4 | NA | CASSSPGGGDTEAFF | TGTGCCAGCAGTTCACCAGGTGGAGGGGACACTGAAGCTTTCTTT
17 | TRBJ2-3 | NA | TRBV6-1 | NA | CASSEETLAPSTDTQYF | TGTGCCAGCAGTGAAGAAACTCTCGCGCCTAGCACAGATACGCAGTATTTT
11 | TRBJ2-7 | NA | TRBV20-1 | TRBD2 | CSGLASAEQYF | TGCAGTGGACTAGCGAGTGCGGAGCAGTACTTC
18 | TRBJ1-4 | NA | TRBV3-1 | NA | CASSPGTSPLTTNEKLFF | TGTGCCAGCAGCCCTGGGACAAGCCCCCTGACAACTAATGAAAAACTGTTTTTT
16 | TRBJ2-2 | NA | TRBV7-2 | NA | CASSPQGLANSGELFF | TGTGCCAGCAGCCCCCAGGGGTTGGCTAACTCCGGGGAGCTGTTTTTT
14 | TRBJ2-7 | few | TRBV11-2 | NA | CASSSERVAYEQYF | TGTGCCAGCAGCTCTGAGCGGGTAGCCTACGAGCAGTACTTC